This TCR beta chain comes out of a study of Graves' ophthalmopathy and Graves' hyperthyroidism. Overall study findings and caveats: Among expanded thyroid clonotypes above 0.001 frequency, most also occurred in blood.

The authors amplified TCR beta CDR3 regions from RNA transcripts. HTBI primers were used in a first-round RT-PCR, which preceded a second-round multiplex PCR. In TCRdb, the multiplex PCR reads were re-called with MiXCR into one record per CDR3 protein. The table includes some 1.1 million distinct CDR3 sequences, about 35% detected once. Note on this clonotype: Its specificity is unknown.

The sequencing sample was made of peripheral blood or thyroid tissue (not recorded which). This sequence was found in an adult man with Graves' hyperthyroidism.

As DNA, the CDR3 is TGTGCCAGCAGTGAAGGAGGTACCAGTGAAGCTTTCTTT. Translating it yields CASSEGGTSEAFF. The V and J genes are TRBV25-1 and TRBJ1-1; D not resolved. Germline V gene lookup returns CDR1 MGHDK and CDR2 SYGVNS. CDR3 length: 13 amino acids. Trimming took 2 bases from V and 7 from J, leaving 11 bases between them.